The 15 T cell receptor beta chains presented below share a single source sample, sequenced in a study of blood T cell repertoires in COVID-19. TCRdb keeps only in-frame clones here, not all; method: immunoSEQ multiplex PCR. The sample has 230,000 or so clones, around 91% seen once; the top ten hold about 2%. The specimen sequenced was peripheral blood. These TCRs come from a woman aged 60 to 75 with COVID-19, enrolled during active disease.

The chain joins TRBV5-4 to TRBJ2-7; maybe TRBD2 (5 bases). The CDR3 has 16 residues. Germline CDR1 reads SGHNT; CDR2 reads YYREEE (reference sequence). Deletions cut 4 bases from V and 9 bases from J, with 26 bases between. CDR3 protein: CASSPESGITGVAQYF. The CDR3 coding sequence is TGTGCCAGCAGCCCAGAATCCGGGATTACCGGGGTGGCGCAGTACTTC.

The CDR3 loop is CASSIAPRSSYEQYF. The CDR3 region has the DNA TGTGCCAGTAGTATAGCCCCCAGGTCCTCCTACGAGCAGTACTTC. The V and J genes are TRBV19 and TRBJ2-7; no reliable D call. V dropped 1 base and J dropped 0 bases, with 10 bases sitting between them. This CDR3 comprises 15 residues. Per germline, CDR1 LNHDA and CDR2 SQIVND (reference sequence).

The genes are TRBV14 and TRBJ2-3; 7 nucleotides match TRBD2. The CDR3 spans 14 residues. The V and J ends lost 6 bases and 2 bases, in that order; junction bases with no gene match: 5. Germline assignment: CDR1 SGHDN and CDR2 FVKESK. In nucleotides, the CDR3 is TGTGCCAGCAGTCGGGACTACCCCACAGATACGCAGTATTTT. Amino acids: CASSRDYPTDTQYF.

CDR3 nucleotides: TGCAGCGTTGAACGGGTGGCTAAAGAGACCCAGTACTTC. The encoded protein is CSVERVAKETQYF. The rearrangement uses TRBV29-1 and TRBJ2-5; D call uncertain. The V gene lost 2 bases and the J gene lost 3 bases, with 10 bases spanning the gap. CDR3 length equals 13 residues. The germline V gene has CDR1 SQVTM and CDR2 ANQGSEA.

The chain links TRBV7-2 to TRBJ1-6, with TRBD1 matching 12 bases. The CDR3 sequence is 16 residues long. Germline values: CDR1 SGHTA, CDR2 FQGNSA. The V segment lost 5 bases and the J segment 8 bases; nucleotides outside the gene matches: 7. Here the CDR3 DNA reads TGTGCCAGCAGCATCTCCGGGACAGGGGGCGATTCACCCCTCCACTTT. This sequence encodes CASSISGTGGDSPLHF.

For the CDR3, the DNA is TGTGCCAGTAGTATACCAAATACCGGGACAGGTTCCTCACCCCTCCACTTT. Amino acids: CASSIPNTGTGSSPLHF. The chain recombines TRBV19 with TRBJ1-6; 8 bases line up with TRBD1. CDR1 LNHDA and CDR2 SQIVND come from the germline V gene (reference sequence). The CDR3 has 17 amino acids. Trimming cost V 2 bases and J 10 bases; bases outside gene matches: 13.

This chain connects TRBV5-1 to TRBJ2-5; TRBD2 agrees at 8 bases. From germline, CDR1 is SGHRS and CDR2 YFSETQ. The length of the CDR3 is 17 residues. V was clipped by 0 bases and J by 2 bases; unmatched bases: 9. CDR3 protein: CASSLGLSGDSQETQYF. The CDR3 coding sequence is TGCGCCAGCAGCTTGGGCCTTAGCGGGGATTCTCAAGAGACCCAGTACTTC.

The J gene is TRBJ2-2, the V gene TRBV7-7; TRBD2 agrees at 10 bases. This CDR3 spans 14 amino acids. Trimming cost V 3 bases and J 10 bases; bases outside gene matches: 5. CDR1 and CDR2 (germline): SSHAT, FNYEAQ (reference sequence). The CDR3 coding sequence is TGTGCCAGCAGCTTGGGGACTAGCGCGGAGGAGCTGTTTTTT. This gives the protein CASSLGTSAEELFF.

Note on this clone: The same CDR3 arises from other DNA sequences in this sample as well. This rearrangement joins TRBV25-1 to TRBJ2-7, with TRBD1 matching 8 bases. Trimming cost V 4 bases and J 2 bases; bases outside gene matches: 1. The CDR3 sequence is 13 residues long. Germline V CDR1 and CDR2: MGHDK, SYGVNS. The CDR3 protein is CASSGDRTYEQYF. CDR3 sequence (DNA): TGTGCCAGCAGTGGGGACAGGACCTACGAGCAGTACTTC.

As to this clone: An end of the junction does not agree with germline; a read error may underlie this. The same CDR3 arises from other DNA sequences in this sample as well. The V call is TRBV19, the J call TRBJ1-2; TRBD1 matches at 7 bases. The CDR3 is made up of 16 amino acids. From germline, CDR1 is LNHDA and CDR2 SQIVND (reference sequence). CDR3 protein: CASSIDNSGTEYGYTF. The CDR3 region has the DNA TGCGCCAGTAGTATAGATAATTCCGGGACAGAGTATGGCTACACCTTC.

The chain couples TRBV5-1 to TRBJ1-2; D perhaps matches TRBD1 (5 bases). The CDR3 runs 14 residues. Between the trimmed V and J ends, which lost 0 bases and 7 bases, there was a span of 13 bases. The germline V gene encodes CDR1 SGHRS and CDR2 YFSETQ. CDR3 DNA sequence: TGCGCCAGCAGCTTGGGTCAGGGATCGGGTGGCTACACCTTC. It encodes CASSLGQGSGGYTF.

The V gene is TRBV6-5, the J gene TRBJ2-7; the D is unclear. Germline CDR1 and CDR2: MNHEY and SVGAGI. V lost 6 bases, J lost 4 bases, and 13 bases lay in between. The CDR3 runs to 13 residues. DNA for the CDR3: TGTGCCAGCAGCCCCGGTGGTGAGTACGAGCAGTACTTC. Its protein is CASSPGGEYEQYF.

The chain is built from TRBV9 and TRBJ2-1; 9 bases align to TRBD2. CDR3 length: 15 residues. Germline CDR1 and CDR2: SGDLS and YYNGEE. Losses at the gene ends were 3 bases for V and 9 bases for J; bases not matched to a gene: 10. This CDR3 is CASSESGGPRGEQFF. As DNA, the CDR3 is TGTGCCAGCAGCGAGAGCGGGGGGCCCCGCGGTGAGCAGTTCTTC.

The chain employs TRBV12-3 or TRBV12-4 and TRBJ2-4; no firm D call. The CDR3 length is 12 residues. Trimming removed 7 bases from V and 6 bases from J, with 10 bases in between. The CDR3 DNA follows: TGTGCCAGCACTCCGAGAGCAAACATTCAGTACTTC. Translation gives CASTPRANIQYF.

This clone turned up a few times. V gene TRBV19 combines with J gene TRBJ1-1; a possible D gene is TRBD1 (5 bases). The germline V gene has CDR1 LNHDA and CDR2 SQIVND (reference sequence). There are 13 residues in the CDR3. The V gene lost 5 bases and the J gene lost 5 bases, with 12 bases spanning the gap. The DNA for the CDR3 is TGTGCCAGTAGTGCGGGGGTTGGAACTGAAGCTTTCTTT. This gives the protein CASSAGVGTEAFF.